The clone carrying this TCR beta chain was detected only a few times. Its antigen is unidentified. The data were obtained in a study of regulatory T cells in long-lasting Graves disease. Study outcomes and limitations: With persistent disease, TRBV28, TRBJ1-2 and TRBJ2-5 were the favored segments.

As to time point: newly diagnosed GD, antithyroid drugs for less than 3 months. The TCR library was made from RNA extracted from PBMCs. V lost 4 bases and J 1 base, leaving 14 bases between the germline ends. This CDR3 is built from 16 residues. The germline gives CDR1 LNHDA, CDR2 SQIVND (reference sequence). Through Arm-PCR of CDR3 regions and iRepertoire HTBI primers, TCR beta libraries were built. Authors' analysis steps: The identification of 55 to 70 TRBV and 11 to 15 TRBJ segments was made across samples. Via MiXCR, TCRdb re-called the multiplex PCR reads, giving one row per CDR3 protein. The V and J calls, along with clone size, are taken from TCRdb and not from the paper's own processing. The sample holds roughly 500,000 distinct CDR3 sequences, around an eighth seen once. This sample also appeared in a second study, on T cells in Graves' hyperthyroidism and ophthalmopathy. That paper states: HTBI primers drove first-round RT-PCR of the TCR CDR3.

The sequence came from a man aged 30-40 years with Graves disease. This chain links TRBV19 with TRBJ2-1; weak D call: TRBD1 (6 bases). This specimen consisted of peripheral blood mononuclear cells (PBMCs), obtained at new diagnosis, from a patient treated with antithyroid drugs. In nucleotides, the CDR3 is TGTGCCAGTAGTAGGCTCATAGGGGGTTCCTACAATGAGCAGTTCTTC. The encoded protein is CASSRLIGGSYNEQFF.